This T cell receptor beta chain was captured in a study of blood T cells in healthy people across ages. Study results and limitations: Naive T cell percentage strongly correlated with TCR beta diversity.

The CDR3 spans 14 residues. The V end lost 3 bases, the J end lost 4 bases, and 9 bases lay between the germline ends. The germline gives CDR1 SGHVS, CDR2 FNYEAQ. As for this clonotype: Its specificity is not known.

Healthy individuals of Caucasian origin from Russia, aged about 6 to 90, served as donors. Samples each yielded at least 5.5 micrograms of total RNA. Using a J-beta primer mix together with a sample-barcoded 5' primer, a second PCR was run for roughly 7 to 12 cycles. TCRdb redid the calling of the 5' RACE reads with MiXCR, one entry per CDR3 protein. The sample yields 700,000 or so distinct CDR3 sequences, approximately 21% seen once. This receptor was taken from a man between 65 and 85 years old in good health. Sequences were obtained from blood. The V call is TRBV7-6, the J call TRBJ1-4; no firm D call. This CDR3 reads CASSLSYNNEKLFF. DNA of the CDR3: TGTGCCAGCAGCTTGTCCTATAATAATGAAAAACTGTTTTTT.